This is a list of T cell receptor beta chains from one sample in a study of T cells after posttransplantation cyclophosphamide. Produced via immunoSEQ multiplex PCR; TCRdb's table is partial and in-frame only. Altogether roughly 15,000 clones were found in the sample, and no singletons occur. The sequencing used PBMCs, collected 1162 days after allogeneic stem cell transplant with posttransplant cyclophosphamide. These receptors were obtained from a female patient aged 40 to 50 who received an allogeneic stem cell transplant from a related donor, was CMV-positive, and had no GVHD. Some T cells may possibly be graft donor cells. CDR3s include the opening cysteine and the closing phenylalanine or tryptophan. Fields, in order: clone size, J gene, D gene, V gene, CDR3 protein, CDR3 DNA. A D gene is named only where the DNA matches it firmly. Only part of the rows carry a size: once, few, many, or a class if the clone is expanded.

abundance: many
j_gene: TRBJ2-1
d_gene: TRBD2
v_gene: TRBV2
CDR3aa: CASSESAGAIAGEQFF
CDR3nt: TGTGCCAGCAGTGAGTCAGCGGGGGCTATAGCAGGGGAGCAGTTCTTC

abundance: .
j_gene: TRBJ1-5
d_gene: TRBD1
v_gene: TRBV5-1
CDR3aa: CASSRGPPGGGNQPQHF
CDR3nt: TGCGCCAGCAGCCGAGGCCCCCCAGGGGGCGGCAATCAGCCCCAGCATTTT

abundance: few
j_gene: TRBJ1-6
d_gene: TRBD1
v_gene: TRBV5-6
CDR3aa: CASRQTGTGGSNSPLHF
CDR3nt: TGTGCCAGCAGACAAACCGGGACAGGGGGTTCTAATTCACCCCTCCACTTT

abundance: few
j_gene: TRBJ2-3
d_gene: .
v_gene: TRBV10-1
CDR3aa: CASSRDSRTDTQYF
CDR3nt: TGCGCCAGCAGCCGGGACTCTCGCACAGATACGCAGTATTTT

abundance: .
j_gene: TRBJ1-1
d_gene: .
v_gene: TRBV28
CDR3aa: CASSLSRALNTEAFF
CDR3nt: TGTGCCAGCAGTTTGTCCAGGGCCTTGAACACTGAAGCTTTCTTT

abundance: many
j_gene: TRBJ1-4
d_gene: TRBD1
v_gene: TRBV5-1
CDR3aa: CASSIGQAKGDEKLFF
CDR3nt: TGCGCCAGCAGTATAGGACAGGCTAAAGGGGATGAAAAACTGTTTTTT

abundance: many
j_gene: TRBJ2-1
d_gene: TRBD2
v_gene: TRBV27
CDR3aa: CASGNGGAYNEQFF
CDR3nt: TGTGCCAGTGGGAACGGGGGGGCCTACAATGAGCAGTTCTTC

abundance: few
j_gene: TRBJ2-7
d_gene: TRBD1
v_gene: TRBV4-1
CDR3aa: CASRLDRTSYEQYF
CDR3nt: TGCGCCAGCAGGCTGGACAGGACTTCCTACGAGCAGTACTTC

abundance: many
j_gene: TRBJ2-1
d_gene: TRBD2
v_gene: TRBV27
CDR3aa: CASSLWPSGGAREQFF
CDR3nt: TGTGCCAGCAGTTTATGGCCTAGCGGGGGGGCGCGGGAGCAGTTCTTC

abundance: many
j_gene: TRBJ1-4
d_gene: .
v_gene: TRBV6-1
CDR3aa: CASSAKLSAREKLFF
CDR3nt: TGTGCCAGCAGTGCCAAATTGAGTGCACGAGAAAAACTGTTTTTT

abundance: few
j_gene: TRBJ2-2
d_gene: TRBD1
v_gene: TRBV5-5
CDR3aa: CASSLEDRVTGELFF
CDR3nt: TGTGCCAGCAGCTTGGAAGACAGGGTCACCGGGGAGCTGTTTTTT

abundance: few
j_gene: TRBJ2-5
d_gene: .
v_gene: TRBV18
CDR3aa: CASSPQGGETQYF
CDR3nt: TGTGCCAGCTCACCCCAGGGAGGCGAGACCCAGTACTTC

abundance: .
j_gene: TRBJ2-1
d_gene: TRBD2
v_gene: TRBV6-4
CDR3aa: CASSDVPGLAGDQYNEQFF
CDR3nt: TGTGCCAGCAGTGACGTCCCGGGACTAGCGGGGGACCAGTACAATGAGCAGTTCTTC

abundance: many
j_gene: TRBJ1-1
d_gene: TRBD1
v_gene: TRBV9
CDR3aa: CASSASWTGRGGNTEAFF
CDR3nt: TGTGCCAGCAGCGCCTCATGGACAGGGAGAGGCGGGAACACTGAAGCTTTCTTT

abundance: many
j_gene: TRBJ2-2
d_gene: .
v_gene: TRBV28
CDR3aa: CASSNPFWRGNTGELFF
CDR3nt: TGTGCCAGCAGTAACCCTTTCTGGCGGGGGAACACCGGGGAGCTGTTTTTT

abundance: many
j_gene: TRBJ1-4
d_gene: .
v_gene: TRBV5-1
CDR3aa: CASSLRATDEKLFF
CDR3nt: TGCGCCAGCAGCTTGAGAGCTACAGATGAAAAACTGTTTTTT

abundance: medium-sized
j_gene: TRBJ1-1
d_gene: TRBD1
v_gene: TRBV5-1
CDR3aa: CASSAGQGKTEAFF
CDR3nt: TGCGCCAGCAGCGCCGGACAGGGTAAAACTGAAGCTTTCTTT

abundance: few
j_gene: TRBJ1-6
d_gene: TRBD1
v_gene: TRBV5-1
CDR3aa: CASSLDSRGRSNSPLHF
CDR3nt: TGCGCCAGCAGCTTGGATTCTAGGGGGCGAAGCAATTCACCCCTCCACTTT

abundance: .
j_gene: TRBJ1-1
d_gene: .
v_gene: TRBV7-3
CDR3aa: CASSLTRQMNTEAFF
CDR3nt: TGTGCCAGCAGCTTAACGAGACAGATGAACACTGAAGCTTTCTTT

abundance: large
j_gene: TRBJ2-7
d_gene: .
v_gene: TRBV5-5
CDR3aa: CASTVMAGTYEQYF
CDR3nt: TGTGCCAGCACCGTGATGGCAGGGACCTACGAGCAGTACTTC

abundance: many
j_gene: TRBJ1-1
d_gene: .
v_gene: TRBV10-3
CDR3aa: CAIMRQEPGAEAFF
CDR3nt: TGTGCCATCATGCGGCAAGAACCTGGCGCTGAAGCTTTCTTT

abundance: many
j_gene: TRBJ2-7
d_gene: TRBD2
v_gene: TRBV19
CDR3aa: CASSVRLAGSYEQYF
CDR3nt: TGTGCCAGTAGTGTCCGACTAGCGGGATCCTACGAGCAGTACTTC

abundance: few
j_gene: TRBJ2-1
d_gene: TRBD1
v_gene: TRBV5-1
CDR3aa: CASSFKGQGYNEQFF
CDR3nt: TGCGCCAGCAGCTTTAAAGGACAGGGCTACAATGAGCAGTTCTTC

abundance: .
j_gene: TRBJ2-5
d_gene: TRBD2
v_gene: TRBV9
CDR3aa: CASSVGSGEQETQYF
CDR3nt: TGTGCCAGCAGCGTAGGTAGCGGGGAGCAAGAGACCCAGTACTTC

abundance: .
j_gene: TRBJ2-1
d_gene: .
v_gene: TRBV18
CDR3aa: CASSPLGGARSYNEQFF
CDR3nt: TGTGCCAGCTCACCACTTGGGGGGGCCAGGTCCTACAATGAGCAGTTCTTC

abundance: few
j_gene: TRBJ1-5
d_gene: TRBD1
v_gene: TRBV19
CDR3aa: CASSKAGTGTQPQHF
CDR3nt: TGTGCCAGTAGCAAAGCCGGGACAGGGACTCAGCCCCAGCATTTT

abundance: few
j_gene: TRBJ1-2
d_gene: TRBD1
v_gene: TRBV9
CDR3aa: CASSVGGTVTNYGYTF
CDR3nt: TGTGCCAGCAGCGTAGGCGGGACAGTCACTAACTATGGCTACACCTTC

abundance: many
j_gene: TRBJ2-1
d_gene: .
v_gene: TRBV29-1
CDR3aa: CSGGDNEQFF
CDR3nt: TGCAGCGGGGGGGATAATGAGCAGTTCTTC

abundance: .
j_gene: TRBJ2-5
d_gene: .
v_gene: TRBV10-3
CDR3aa: CAISELDRQETQYF
CDR3nt: TGTGCCATCAGTGAGTTAGACAGACAAGAGACCCAGTACTTC

abundance: many
j_gene: TRBJ1-2
d_gene: TRBD1
v_gene: TRBV18
CDR3aa: CASSPEGQANYGYTF
CDR3nt: TGTGCCAGCTCACCAGAGGGACAGGCGAACTATGGCTACACCTTC

abundance: .
j_gene: TRBJ2-7
d_gene: TRBD1
v_gene: TRBV2
CDR3aa: CASRTDRDYEQYF
CDR3nt: TGTGCCAGCAGGACGGACAGGGACTACGAGCAGTACTTC

abundance: .
j_gene: TRBJ2-1
d_gene: .
v_gene: TRBV9
CDR3aa: CASSVAAVYNEQFF
CDR3nt: TGTGCCAGCAGCGTAGCGGCGGTATACAATGAGCAGTTCTTC

abundance: many
j_gene: TRBJ1-5
d_gene: .
v_gene: TRBV28
CDR3aa: CASTLGPGHQPQHF
CDR3nt: TGTGCCAGCACCTTGGGGCCAGGACATCAGCCCCAGCATTTT

abundance: few
j_gene: TRBJ2-7
d_gene: .
v_gene: TRBV5-1
CDR3aa: CASRTQTDIREQYF
CDR3nt: TGCGCCAGCAGAACCCAGACCGACATCCGCGAGCAGTACTTC

abundance: .
j_gene: TRBJ2-3
d_gene: TRBD2
v_gene: TRBV4-2
CDR3aa: CASSQAPAGRTSTDTQYF
CDR3nt: TGTGCCAGCAGCCAAGCGCCAGCGGGGAGGACTAGCACAGATACGCAGTATTTT

abundance: many
j_gene: TRBJ1-5
d_gene: .
v_gene: TRBV21-1
CDR3aa: CASSKERRGQDQPQHF
CDR3nt: TGTGCCAGCAGCAAAGAGCGCAGGGGGCAGGATCAGCCCCAGCATTTT

abundance: many
j_gene: TRBJ1-4
d_gene: .
v_gene: TRBV2
CDR3aa: CASSDGRGNEKLFF
CDR3nt: TGTGCCAGTTCTGACGGACGGGGAAATGAAAAACTGTTTTTT

abundance: many
j_gene: TRBJ2-1
d_gene: .
v_gene: TRBV7-2
CDR3aa: CASLGNLGSYNEQFF
CDR3nt: TGTGCCAGCTTGGGCAATCTCGGCTCCTACAATGAGCAGTTCTTC

abundance: many
j_gene: TRBJ2-3
d_gene: TRBD2
v_gene: TRBV2
CDR3aa: CASSRSSGGITDTQYF
CDR3nt: TGTGCCAGCAGTAGGTCTAGCGGGGGTATTACAGATACGCAGTATTTT

abundance: .
j_gene: TRBJ2-7
d_gene: .
v_gene: TRBV25-1
CDR3aa: CASSLSGVPYEQYF
CDR3nt: TGTGCCAGCAGCTTATCAGGGGTTCCCTACGAGCAGTACTTC

abundance: many
j_gene: TRBJ2-7
d_gene: TRBD1
v_gene: TRBV4-3
CDR3aa: CASSQDALTGPYEQYF
CDR3nt: TGCGCCAGCAGCCAAGATGCGCTGACAGGGCCCTACGAGCAGTACTTC

abundance: many
j_gene: TRBJ2-7
d_gene: .
v_gene: TRBV5-1
CDR3aa: CASSLVGTSSYEQYF
CDR3nt: TGCGCCAGCAGCTTGGTGGGGACTTCATCCTACGAGCAGTACTTC

abundance: few
j_gene: TRBJ2-7
d_gene: TRBD1
v_gene: TRBV4-2
CDR3aa: CASSQEGQVEDEQYF
CDR3nt: TGTGCCAGCAGCCAAGAGGGACAGGTTGAGGACGAGCAGTACTTC

abundance: many
j_gene: TRBJ2-5
d_gene: .
v_gene: TRBV6-5
CDR3aa: CASSYAKRETQYF
CDR3nt: TGTGCCAGCAGTTACGCGAAGAGGGAGACCCAGTACTTC

abundance: many
j_gene: TRBJ1-2
d_gene: TRBD1
v_gene: TRBV11-2
CDR3aa: CASSATTGSYGYTF
CDR3nt: TGTGCCAGCAGCGCGACGACAGGGTCCTATGGCTACACCTTC